At least ten counts were recorded for the clone carrying this T cell receptor (beta chain). The antigen is unknown. The entry originates in a study of T-cell memory formation after mild COVID-19. Study observations and caveats: Most CD4+ clones that shrank were in CM and EM, while CD8+ ones turned up in EMRA. Certain responding clones were present in pre-infection memory, suggesting participation of cross-reactive memory.

TCRdb processed the 5' RACE reads anew with MiXCR; each CDR3 protein has one entry. The sample contains thousands of distinct CDR3 sequences, roughly 63% of which appear only once. The sequence was obtained from an adult who had mild COVID-19 (a few samples of this study predate the infection). Cell type and time point are not known. Sequencing was done on a sample of PBMCs or a T cell subset sorted from them (not recorded which).

CDR3 bases: TGTGCCAGCAGCCTTCGGGCAAGCGCCTACGAGCAGTACTTC. Its translation: CASSLRASAYEQYF. The chain is built from TRBV13 and TRBJ2-7, with D hard to call. The V end lost 5 bases, the J end lost 2 bases, and 13 bases lay between the germline ends. Germline CDR1 PRHDT, CDR2 FYEKMQ (reference sequence). This CDR3 is built from 14 residues. Based on the CDR3 plus reference TRBV13 and TRBJ2-7, the full variable domain is AAGVIQSPRHLIKEKRETATLKCYPIPRHDTVYWYQQGPGQDPQFLISFYEKMQSDKGSIPDRFSAQQFSDYHSELNMSSLELGDSALYFCASSLRASAYEQYFGPGTRLTVT.